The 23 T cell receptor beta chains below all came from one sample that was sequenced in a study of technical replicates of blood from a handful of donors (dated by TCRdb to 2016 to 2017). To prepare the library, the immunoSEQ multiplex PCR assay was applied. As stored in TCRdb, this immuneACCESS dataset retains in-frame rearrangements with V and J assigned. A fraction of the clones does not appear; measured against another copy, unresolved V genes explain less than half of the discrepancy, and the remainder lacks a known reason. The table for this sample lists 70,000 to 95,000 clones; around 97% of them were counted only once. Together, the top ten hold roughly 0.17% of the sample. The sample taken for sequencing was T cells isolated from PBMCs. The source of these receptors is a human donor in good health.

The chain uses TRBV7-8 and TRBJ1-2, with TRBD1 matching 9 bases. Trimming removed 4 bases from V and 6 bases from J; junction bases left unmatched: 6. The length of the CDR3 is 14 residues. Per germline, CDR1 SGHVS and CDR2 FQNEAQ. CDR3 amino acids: CASSYRQGEDGYTF. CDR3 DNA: TGTGCCAGCAGCTACCGACAGGGGGAGGATGGCTACACCTTC.

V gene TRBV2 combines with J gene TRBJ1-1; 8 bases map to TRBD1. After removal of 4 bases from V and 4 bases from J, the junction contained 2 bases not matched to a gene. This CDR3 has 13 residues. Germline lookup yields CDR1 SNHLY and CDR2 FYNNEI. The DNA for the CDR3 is TGTGCCAGCAGTGGGACAGGGAGCACTGAAGCTTTCTTT. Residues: CASSGTGSTEAFF.

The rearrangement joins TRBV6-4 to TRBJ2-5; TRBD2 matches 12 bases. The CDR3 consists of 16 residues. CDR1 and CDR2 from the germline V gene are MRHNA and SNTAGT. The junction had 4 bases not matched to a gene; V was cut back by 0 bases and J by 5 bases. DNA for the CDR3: TGTGCCAGCAGTGACTCGCCTAGCGGGGGGGCGGAGACCCAGTACTTC. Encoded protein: CASSDSPSGGAETQYF.

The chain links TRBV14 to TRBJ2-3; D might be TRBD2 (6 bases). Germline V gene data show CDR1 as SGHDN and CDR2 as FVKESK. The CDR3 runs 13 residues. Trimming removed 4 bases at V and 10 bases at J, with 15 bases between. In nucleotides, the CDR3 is TGTGCCAGCAGCCTACAACTAGCTTCGTCGCAGTATTTT. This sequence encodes CASSLQLASSQYF.

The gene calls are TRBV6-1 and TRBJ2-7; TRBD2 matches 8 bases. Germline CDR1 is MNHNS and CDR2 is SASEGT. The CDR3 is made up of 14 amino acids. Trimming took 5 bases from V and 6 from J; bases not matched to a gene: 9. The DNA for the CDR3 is TGTGCCAGCAGTTTGAGCGGGAGTCACGTCGAGCAGTACTTC. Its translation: CASSLSGSHVEQYF.

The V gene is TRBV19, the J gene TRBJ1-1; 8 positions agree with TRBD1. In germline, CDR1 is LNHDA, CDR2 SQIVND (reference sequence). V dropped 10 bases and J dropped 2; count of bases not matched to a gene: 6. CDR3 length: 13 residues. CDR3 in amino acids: CATDRGVNTEAFF. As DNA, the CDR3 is TGTGCCACAGACAGGGGAGTAAACACTGAAGCTTTCTTT.

The CDR3 sequence: CSVETGDYRNEQFF. The CDR3 DNA is TGCAGCGTCGAGACAGGGGATTACCGCAATGAGCAGTTCTTC. The rearrangement links TRBV29-1 to TRBJ2-1; the match to TRBD1 covers 8 bases. The germline gives CDR1 SQVTM, CDR2 ANQGSEA. The CDR3 runs 14 residues. Unmatched junction bases numbered 10, after V lost 6 bases and J lost 6 bases.

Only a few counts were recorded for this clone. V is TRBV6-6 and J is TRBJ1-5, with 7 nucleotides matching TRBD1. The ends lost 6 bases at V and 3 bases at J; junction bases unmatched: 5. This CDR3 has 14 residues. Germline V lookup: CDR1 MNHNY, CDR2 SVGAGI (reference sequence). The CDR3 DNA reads TGTGCCAGCAGATCGGGACAGACCAATCAGCCCCAGCATTTT. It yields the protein CASRSGQTNQPQHF.

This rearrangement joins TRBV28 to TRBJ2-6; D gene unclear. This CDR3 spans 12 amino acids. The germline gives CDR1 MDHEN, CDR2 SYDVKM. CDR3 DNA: TGTGCTGCGGTCTCTGGGGCCAACGTCCTGACTTTC. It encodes CAAVSGANVLTF.

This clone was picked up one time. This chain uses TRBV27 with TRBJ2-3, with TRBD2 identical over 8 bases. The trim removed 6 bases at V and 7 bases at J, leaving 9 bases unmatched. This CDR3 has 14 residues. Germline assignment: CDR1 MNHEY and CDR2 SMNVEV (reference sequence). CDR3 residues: CASRIGTSGNTQYF. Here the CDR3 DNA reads TGTGCCAGCAGGATCGGGACTAGTGGAAATACGCAGTATTTT.

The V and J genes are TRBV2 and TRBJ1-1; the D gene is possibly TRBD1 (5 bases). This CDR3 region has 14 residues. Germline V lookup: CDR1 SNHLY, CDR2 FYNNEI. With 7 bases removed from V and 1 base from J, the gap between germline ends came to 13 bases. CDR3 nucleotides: TGTGCCAGCACTGAGGTAGGACAGAACACTGAAGCTTTCTTT. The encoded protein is CASTEVGQNTEAFF.

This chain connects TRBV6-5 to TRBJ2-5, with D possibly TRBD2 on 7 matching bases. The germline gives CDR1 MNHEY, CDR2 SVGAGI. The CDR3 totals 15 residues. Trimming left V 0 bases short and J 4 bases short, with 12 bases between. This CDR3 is CASSYSRGGRETQYF. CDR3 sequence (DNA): TGTGCCAGCAGTTACTCTAGGGGGGGCCGAGAGACCCAGTACTTC.

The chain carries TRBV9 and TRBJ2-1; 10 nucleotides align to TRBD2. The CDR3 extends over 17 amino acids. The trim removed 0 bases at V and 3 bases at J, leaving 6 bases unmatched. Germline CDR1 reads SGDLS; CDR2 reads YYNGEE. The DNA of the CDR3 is TGTGCCAGCAGCGTAGCTACGGCTAGCGGGGGCTACAATGAGCAGTTCTTC. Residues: CASSVATASGGYNEQFF.

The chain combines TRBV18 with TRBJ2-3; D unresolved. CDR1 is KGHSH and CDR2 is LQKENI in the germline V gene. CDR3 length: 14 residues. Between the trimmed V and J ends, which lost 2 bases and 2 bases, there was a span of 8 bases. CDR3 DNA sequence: TGTGCCAGCTCACCAAACGACAACACAGATACGCAGTATTTT. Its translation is CASSPNDNTDTQYF.

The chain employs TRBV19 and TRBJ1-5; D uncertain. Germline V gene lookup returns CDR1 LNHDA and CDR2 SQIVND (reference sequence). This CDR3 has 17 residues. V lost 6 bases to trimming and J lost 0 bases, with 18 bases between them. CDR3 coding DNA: TGTGCCAGTAGGACCCCCGGGGAGGGCTATAGCAATCAGCCCCAGCATTTT. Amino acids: CASRTPGEGYSNQPQHF.

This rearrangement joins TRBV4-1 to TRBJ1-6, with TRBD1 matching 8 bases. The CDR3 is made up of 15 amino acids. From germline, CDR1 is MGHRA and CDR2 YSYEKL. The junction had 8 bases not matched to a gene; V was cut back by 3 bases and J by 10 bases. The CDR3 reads CASSQSGQGGSPLHF. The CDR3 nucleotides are TGCGCCAGCAGCCAGAGCGGACAGGGCGGCTCACCCCTCCACTTT.

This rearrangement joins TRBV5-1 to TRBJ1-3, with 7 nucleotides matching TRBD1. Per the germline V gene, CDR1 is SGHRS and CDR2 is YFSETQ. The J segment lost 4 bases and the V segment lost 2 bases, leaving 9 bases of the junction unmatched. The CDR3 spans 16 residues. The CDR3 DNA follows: TGCGCCAGCAGCTTTTTCACGGGACAGTCCGGAAACACCATATATTTT. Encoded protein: CASSFFTGQSGNTIYF.

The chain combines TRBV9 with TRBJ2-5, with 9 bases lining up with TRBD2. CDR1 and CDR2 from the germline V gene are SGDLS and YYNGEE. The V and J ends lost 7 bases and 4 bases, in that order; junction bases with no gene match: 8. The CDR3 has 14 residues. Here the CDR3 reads CASRPGLAGETQYF. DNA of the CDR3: TGTGCCAGCCGACCGGGACTAGCAGGAGAGACCCAGTACTTC.

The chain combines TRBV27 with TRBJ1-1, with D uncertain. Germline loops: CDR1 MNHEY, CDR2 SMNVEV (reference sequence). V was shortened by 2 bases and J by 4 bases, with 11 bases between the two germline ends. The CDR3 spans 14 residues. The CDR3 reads CASSLKTGPTEAFF. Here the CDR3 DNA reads TGTGCCAGCAGTTTAAAAACTGGGCCCACTGAAGCTTTCTTT.

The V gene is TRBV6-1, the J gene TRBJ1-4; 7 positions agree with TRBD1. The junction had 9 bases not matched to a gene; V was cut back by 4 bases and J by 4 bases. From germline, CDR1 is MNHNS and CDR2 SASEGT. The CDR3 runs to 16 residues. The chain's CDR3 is CASSVGLGTVNEKLFF. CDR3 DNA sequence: TGTGCCAGCAGTGTGGGATTGGGGACAGTTAATGAAAAACTGTTTTTT.

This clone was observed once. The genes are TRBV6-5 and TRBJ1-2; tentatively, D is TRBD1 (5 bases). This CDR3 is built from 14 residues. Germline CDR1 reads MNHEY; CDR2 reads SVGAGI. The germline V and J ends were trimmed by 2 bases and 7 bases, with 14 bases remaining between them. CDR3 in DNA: TGTGCCAGCAGTTACAGGGACTTCGGGGGTGGCTACACCTTC. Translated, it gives CASSYRDFGGGYTF.

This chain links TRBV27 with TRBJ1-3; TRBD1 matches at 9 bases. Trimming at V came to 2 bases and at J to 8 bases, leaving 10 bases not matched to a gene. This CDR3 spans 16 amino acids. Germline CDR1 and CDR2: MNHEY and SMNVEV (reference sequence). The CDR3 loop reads CASSLTGGEIADTIYF. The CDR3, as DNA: TGTGCCAGCAGTTTAACAGGGGGCGAAATTGCAGACACCATATATTTT.

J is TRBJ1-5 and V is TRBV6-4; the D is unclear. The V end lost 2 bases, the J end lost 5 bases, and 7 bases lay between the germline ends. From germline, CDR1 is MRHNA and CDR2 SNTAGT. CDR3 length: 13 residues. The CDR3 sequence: CASSDEEDQPQHF. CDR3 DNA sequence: TGTGCCAGCAGTGACGAGGAGGATCAGCCCCAGCATTTT.